Reported below is one T cell receptor (beta chain). The record originates from a study of control samples from healthy donors and cancer patients. Some clones are missing from TCRdb's copy, which holds only in-frame ones; the method was immunoSEQ multiplex PCR. The sample comprises some 410,000 clones, 75% to 95% of which are singletons, and more than 6% rests with the top ten. J gave up 3 bases and V 8 bases, and 11 bases lay outside the gene matches. The CDR3 consists of 15 residues. The germline gives CDR1 ENHRY, CDR2 SYGVKD. This clonotype was obtained from a man aged 35-49 years with head and neck cancer. The chain employs TRBV10-3 and TRBJ1-1, with 8 bases identical to TRBD1. The source material was PBMCs. CDR3 amino acids: CAIGQGLSRDTEAFF. Here the CDR3 DNA reads TGTGCCATCGGACAGGGCCTTTCTCGTGACACTGAAGCTTTCTTT.